The clone carrying this T cell receptor (beta chain) has just a few counts. No antigen is known for it. These data belong to a study of T cell repertoires in cytomegalovirus infection. Across the study: Recently identified HLA-C-restricted CMV epitopes and well-studied HLA-B-restricted CMV epitopes were used by the study. CMV infection and matching HLA type were both indicated by public TCR beta signatures.

TCRdb called the reads again in MiXCR, with one record for every CDR3 protein. The sample has approximately 120,000 distinct CDR3 sequences, about 28% seen once. The clonotype comes from a human donor in good health (CMV status not recorded). Some clones in this sample may be carry-over from other donors' samples. The specimen comprised CD8+ T cells from cultured PBMCs, sampled from culture after CMV antigen stimulation.

The CDR3 DNA follows: TGCGCCAGCAGCCAAGCATGGGGTGGCACTGAAGCTTTCTTT. As protein: CASSQAWGGTEAFF. V is TRBV4-1 and J is TRBJ1-1; D is unresolved. Germline V gene lookup returns CDR1 MGHRA and CDR2 YSYEKL. Trimming removed 1 base at V and 4 bases at J, with 10 bases between. This CDR3 spans 14 amino acids.